Listed below are T cell receptor beta chains from one sample, sequenced in a study of blood T cell repertoires in COVID-19. Sequencing was performed with immunoSEQ multiplex PCR; in TCRdb, only in-frame clones are kept and a portion is missing. The sample carries more than 150,000 clones, 80% to 90% recorded once. Material for sequencing was peripheral blood. The receptors were sampled from a man between 65 and 85 years old with active or convalescent COVID-19. Both conserved end residues are trimmed from each CDR3.

v_gene	j_gene	CDR3aa
TRBV4-3	TRBJ1-2	ASSHLLEGKNGYT
TRBV5-1	TRBJ1-2	ASSLADRIYGYT
TRBV4-3	TRBJ1-6	ASSQGTDRVNSPLH
TRBV5-1	TRBJ1-6	ASSAGTGPISPLH
TRBV24-1	TRBJ1-4	ATSEGGTGLNEKLF
TRBV28	TRBJ1-1	ASSFGTGASDF
TRBV30	TRBJ1-3	AWSVRDRGRGNTIY
TRBV4-1	TRBJ2-5	ASSQGTGARETQY
TRBV27	TRBJ2-7	ASSRDRALYEQY
TRBV7-9	TRBJ2-6	ASSSPGYVGGANVLT
TRBV7-2	TRBJ2-7	ASTPGLAKTYEQY
TRBV6-6	TRBJ1-2	ASRRTGNYGYT
TRBV7-8	TRBJ1-2	ASSSRGTLYGYT
TRBV6-1	TRBJ1-5	ASSGRDRGLSNQPQH
TRBV18	TRBJ2-1	ASSIGLAGDNEQF
TRBV18	TRBJ2-7	ASSPPTGVRERQY
TRBV5-4	TRBJ2-3	ASSSGLAGVTDTQY
TRBV19	TRBJ2-7	ASSLPGSPSYEQY
TRBV5-1	TRBJ2-5	ASSSGVGFGGETQY
TRBV19	TRBJ2-7	ASSPGRGSFYEQY
TRBV5-4	TRBJ1-5	ASSPGGSNQPQH
TRBV30	TRBJ2-1	AWSPGQEFDEQF
TRBV5-1	TRBJ2-1	ASSPSRTSGYNEQF
TRBV7-2	TRBJ1-1	ASSLAALYEAF
TRBV6-5	TRBJ2-1	ASSYRDRVYNEQF
TRBV27	TRBJ2-7	ASSLAGTSGTWKQY
TRBV5-1	TRBJ1-5	ASSWGQGNQPQH
TRBV7-2	TRBJ1-4	ASSPRQVRVGEKLF
TRBV5-1	TRBJ1-4	ASRGRATNEKLF
TRBV5-4	TRBJ2-7	ASSAVGGYEQY
TRBV5-4	TRBJ1-1	ASSWVGGEGTEAF
TRBV5-4	TRBJ2-5	ASGTRTGGIETQY
TRBV6-5	TRBJ1-5	ASSKDRGGNQPQH
TRBV7-2	TRBJ1-6	ASSLVGTDGNSPLH
TRBV12-3/TRBV12-4	TRBJ1-6	ASSWGVGSPLH
TRBV6-2/TRBV6-3	TRBJ2-4	ASSSGGIAKNIQY
TRBV2	TRBJ1-1	ASMRDSEWDTEAF
TRBV3-1/TRBV3-2	TRBJ1-1	ASSQAGMNTEAF
TRBV7-2	TRBJ2-1	ASSLGSGGAINEQF
TRBV6-1	TRBJ2-7	ASSEAPDLRPGSYEQY
TRBV5-1	TRBJ1-2	ASSRDETNYGYT
TRBV28	TRBJ1-5	ASAGQSLGAQH
TRBV28	TRBJ1-2	ASRSDRDYGYT
TRBV19	TRBJ2-5	ASSIGGAPETQY
TRBV7-2	TRBJ1-5	ASSLVSGVSNQPQH
TRBV6-6	TRBJ1-2	ASSTAGVPNYGYT
TRBV7-2	TRBJ1-4	ASSPTGGYEKLF
TRBV4-3	TRBJ2-1	ASSRTGHGVEQF
TRBV12-3/TRBV12-4	TRBJ1-2	ASSSAANGYT
TRBV7-2	TRBJ1-1	ASSLMAGSGTEAF